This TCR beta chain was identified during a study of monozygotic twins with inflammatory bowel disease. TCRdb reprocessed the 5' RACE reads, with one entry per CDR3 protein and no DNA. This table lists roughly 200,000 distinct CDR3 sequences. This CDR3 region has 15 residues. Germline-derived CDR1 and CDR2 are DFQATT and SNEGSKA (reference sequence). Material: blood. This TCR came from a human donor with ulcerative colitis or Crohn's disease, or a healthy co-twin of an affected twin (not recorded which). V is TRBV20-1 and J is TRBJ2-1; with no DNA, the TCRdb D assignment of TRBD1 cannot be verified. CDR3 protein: CSARPVTRGPNEQFF.